A selection of T cell receptor beta chains follows, all from one sample in a study of control samples from healthy donors and cancer patients. Some clones are missing from TCRdb's copy, which holds only in-frame ones; the method was immunoSEQ multiplex PCR. The table includes more than 150,000 clones, 90% to 95% detected once. Specimen: blood. These receptors were collected from a man younger than 35 in good health. The CDR3 runs from the conserved cysteine through the conserved F or W. The order of the fields is clone size, D gene, V gene, J gene, CDR3 DNA, CDR3 protein. D genes are given only for firm matches. Some rows mark clone size as missing; the rest say once, few, many or name a class of expanded clone.

-,-,TRBV7-8,TRBJ2-3,TGTGCCAGCAGCCCCGGGGACTCCATCGCGCATTTT,CASSPGDSIAHF
-,-,TRBV10-3,TRBJ1-2,TGTGCCGCCAGACTTAGGGACTATGGCTACACCTTC,CAARLRDYGYTF
-,TRBD1,TRBV19,TRBJ1-2,TGTGCCAGTAGTATCGAGGGGACAGATTTCTATGGCTACACCTTC,CASSIEGTDFYGYTF
-,-,TRBV18,TRBJ2-1,TGTGCCAGCTCATTGGGTAATGAGCAGTTCTTC,CASSLGNEQFF
-,-,TRBV2,TRBJ1-4,TGTGCCAGCAGTGTCTCCTCGACAGGTAATCGAGAAAAACTGTTTTTT,CASSVSSTGNREKLFF
-,TRBD1,TRBV5-6,TRBJ2-7,TGTGCCAGCAGCCAAAGTGGGACAGGCTATACTTCCTCCTACGAGCAGTACTTC,CASSQSGTGYTSSYEQYF
-,-,TRBV5-4,TRBJ2-3,TGTGCCAGCAGCCCCCGACTACCTACGCAGTATTTT,CASSPRLPTQYF
-,TRBD2,TRBV27,TRBJ2-2,TGTGCCAGCAGTCTGAACGGGGGGGCTAACACCGGGGAGCTGTTTTTT,CASSLNGGANTGELFF
-,-,TRBV12-3/TRBV12-4,TRBJ1-1,TGTGCCAGCAGTCTTAGGGGTGCGGCTGAAGCTTTCTTT,CASSLRGAAEAFF
-,-,TRBV28,TRBJ1-2,TGTGCCAGCAGTAATTCGGACGTTTCCTACTATGGCTACACCTTC,CASSNSDVSYYGYTF
-,-,TRBV2,TRBJ2-7,TGTGCCACCCAGGCTTACGGGGAGCAGTACTTC,CATQAYGEQYF
-,-,TRBV25-1,TRBJ1-6,TGTGCCAGCAGCGGTCCCTTCTATTCACCCCTCCACTTT,CASSGPFYSPLHF
-,TRBD1,TRBV18,TRBJ1-2,TGTGCCAGCTCACCGAACCTCCGGGGACAGGGGAACTATGGCTACACCTTC,CASSPNLRGQGNYGYTF
-,-,TRBV28,TRBJ1-2,TGTGCCAGCAGTTTGTTGGGGGGTACCAGCTACACCTTC,CASSLLGGTSYTF
-,-,TRBV27,TRBJ1-5,TGTGCCAGCAGTCCAACAGGGTTAGGGAATCAGCCCCAGCATTTT,CASSPTGLGNQPQHF
-,-,TRBV7-8,TRBJ1-6,TGTGCCAGCAGCTTAGATGCAGGGTGGAGTTCCCTCCACTTT,CASSLDAGWSSLHF
-,-,TRBV9,TRBJ2-4,TGTGCCAGCAGCGTAGGAGATTTAGCCAAAAACATTCAGTACTTC,CASSVGDLAKNIQYF
-,TRBD1,TRBV19,TRBJ1-5,TGTGCCAGTAGTCTCAAGGGGGCCGTGGAACAGCCCCAGCATTTT,CASSLKGAVEQPQHF
-,-,TRBV12-5,TRBJ1-3,TGTGCTAGTGGATCACCTCGGGGGGGCTCTGGAAACACCATATATTTT,CASGSPRGGSGNTIYF
once,-,TRBV3-1/TRBV3-2,TRBJ2-2,TGTGCCAGCAGCCAAGATTTGGTTCCGGGACTCAAGACCACCGGGGAGCTGTTTTTT,CASSQDLVPGLKTTGELFF
-,-,TRBV2,TRBJ1-4,TGTGCCAGCAGCGCCGGTCCATCGGTGTTTTTT,CASSAGPSVFF
-,TRBD1,TRBV24-1,TRBJ2-7,TGTGCCACCAGTGACGCGACAGGGTCTAACGAGCAGTACTTC,CATSDATGSNEQYF
once,TRBD1,TRBV29-1,TRBJ1-1,TGCAGCGTTGCGGACAGGGGCAACACTGAAGCTTTCTTT,CSVADRGNTEAFF
-,-,TRBV6-5,TRBJ1-2,TGTGCCAGCAGTCCCCACAGAGACGTACCGTATGGCTACACCTTC,CASSPHRDVPYGYTF
few,TRBD2,TRBV5-1,TRBJ2-3,TGCGCCAGCAGCTTGGGTCTAGCGGCCACAGATACGCAGTATTTT,CASSLGLAATDTQYF
-,-,TRBV19,TRBJ1-1,TGTGCCAGTAGTATAGAAGCAGGGCAGAACACTGAAGCTTTCTTT,CASSIEAGQNTEAFF
-,TRBD1,TRBV18,TRBJ1-4,TGTGCCATCCCGGGGAGGACAGGGCAAGGCGAAAAACTGTTTTTT,CAIPGRTGQGEKLFF
-,-,TRBV5-1,TRBJ1-3,TGCGCCAGCAGCTTGGGCTGGGGAACAGGAAACACCATATATTTT,CASSLGWGTGNTIYF
-,-,TRBV2,TRBJ2-2,TGTGCCAGCATCCACAGGGAAAACACCGGGGAGCTGTTTTTT,CASIHRENTGELFF
few,-,TRBV5-1,TRBJ2-7,TGCGCCAGCAGCTCAGGACTGACAGGAGGATACTACGAGCAGTACTTC,CASSSGLTGGYYEQYF
-,-,TRBV19,TRBJ1-1,TGTGCCACCTCGGACGGCCTCCCTTTGAGCACTGAAGCTTTCTTT,CATSDGLPLSTEAFF
-,-,TRBV21-1,TRBJ1-2,TGTGCCAGCAGCAAGGAGGCACGTCCGATCAACTATGGCTACACCTTC,CASSKEARPINYGYTF
-,TRBD2,TRBV2,TRBJ2-1,TGTGCCAGCGCTTTCGGGGGGGCCAATAATGAGCAGTTCTTC,CASAFGGANNEQFF
-,-,TRBV2,TRBJ1-4,TGTGCCAGCAGTGAAACGCAACGTGAAAAACTGTTTTTT,CASSETQREKLFF
-,-,TRBV29-1,TRBJ2-5,TGCAGCGTTGAACAGGCGCCGGAGACCCAGTACTTC,CSVEQAPETQYF
-,TRBD1,TRBV5-1,TRBJ1-4,TGCGCCAGCAGCAGTGGACAGGGGGCGCACACTAATGAAAAACTGTTTTTT,CASSSGQGAHTNEKLFF
-,-,TRBV14,TRBJ2-3,TGTGCCAGCAGCCAAGTGTTAGGGTACACAGATACGCAGTATTTT,CASSQVLGYTDTQYF
-,-,TRBV6-5,TRBJ1-3,TGTGCCAGCAGCTCGGGACGATTTGGTAACACCATATATTTT,CASSSGRFGNTIYF
-,-,TRBV19,TRBJ1-6,TGTGCCAGTAGTATAGACGCCAGCAACTCACCCCTCCACTTT,CASSIDASNSPLHF
-,TRBD1,TRBV10-3,TRBJ1-1,TGTGCCATTCGATTTGATGGGACAGATCCCACTGAAGCTTTCTTT,CAIRFDGTDPTEAFF
-,-,TRBV9,TRBJ2-5,TGTGCCAGCAGCGTAGGGGTCTCAGGGGAGACCCAGTACTTC,CASSVGVSGETQYF
-,-,TRBV3-1/TRBV3-2,TRBJ2-7,TGTGCCAGCAGCCAAGACCCTAGCTCCTACGAGCAGTACTTC,CASSQDPSSYEQYF
once,-,TRBV27,TRBJ1-1,TGTGCCAGCAGTTTATCGAGCAGGGGTTCGTGGGTCGCTGAAGCTTTCTTT,CASSLSSRGSWVAEAFF
-,-,TRBV10-1,TRBJ1-4,TGCGCCAGCAGCGTGACAGGACTAAATGAAAAACTGTTTTTT,CASSVTGLNEKLFF
once,-,TRBV24-1,TRBJ1-1,TGTGCCACCAGTGATTCGGCTGAAGACAGGCGAGCTTTCTTT,CATSDSAEDRRAFF
-,-,TRBV6-5,TRBJ1-6,TGTGCCAGCAGCCCCAGTCCGGCAGGAGAATCACCCCTCCACTTT,CASSPSPAGESPLHF
-,-,TRBV6-1,TRBJ2-2,TGTGCCAGCAGTGAAACTTTCAGGCTATCTTCCGGGGAGCTGTTTTTT,CASSETFRLSSGELFF
-,TRBD2,TRBV3-1/TRBV3-2,TRBJ2-5,TGTGCCAGCAGCCATATAGCGGGGGGGCCGGGGACCCAGTACTTC,CASSHIAGGPGTQYF
-,TRBD1,TRBV14,TRBJ1-2,TGTGCCAGCAGCCCGGACAGGAACTATGGCTACACCTTC,CASSPDRNYGYTF